This entry features one T cell receptor (beta chain) sequence. As originally analysed: Amplifying reference gene primers gave estimates of nucleated cell counts. Only in-frame clones appear in the TCRdb table, and some are missing; sequencing was by immunoSEQ multiplex PCR. V and J calls plus clone size are reproduced from that table; the DNA served to infer D and trimming. The sample records around 400,000 clones, 80% to 90% being singletons. The data belong to a study of blood T cell repertoires in COVID-19. Overall study: Whether acute or convalescent, the COVID-19 samples came from the United States, Italy and Spain.

The receptor was isolated from a woman in her 30s with COVID-19, enrolled during active disease. The sample comprised peripheral blood.

The CDR3 spells CASSLMAGGDANYGYTF. The CDR3 DNA reads TGTGCCAGCAGTTTAATGGCAGGGGGAGATGCTAACTATGGCTACACCTTC. The gene calls are TRBV28 and TRBJ1-2; 7 nucleotides align to TRBD1. Germline values: CDR1 MDHEN, CDR2 SYDVKM. Losses at the gene ends were 2 bases for V and 0 bases for J; bases not matched to a gene: 9. This CDR3 spans 17 amino acids.